A single sample is the source of the 19 T cell receptor beta chains below, sequenced in a study of shared clonotypes between healthy human individuals. Profiling relied on immunoSEQ multiplex PCR, and the TCRdb table lists in-frame clones only, not all of them. This sample has roughly 490,000 clones, with around 80% found just once. The sequenced sample consisted of PBMCs. The receptors here all came from a woman between 40 and 55 years old in good health. Some clones in this sample may be carry-over from other donors' samples.

The chain employs TRBV2 and TRBJ2-1, with D possibly matching TRBD1 (6 bases). Germline V CDR1 and CDR2: SNHLY, FYNNEI. Trimming stripped 6 bases from V and 3 bases from J, with 15 bases between. The CDR3 sequence is 15 residues long. CDR3 protein: CASRADRFFYNEQFF. In DNA form, the CDR3 reads TGTGCCAGCAGGGCTGACAGGTTCTTCTACAATGAGCAGTTCTTC. The whole variable domain, filled in from reference TRBV2 and TRBJ2-1, reads EPEVTQTPSHQVTQMGQEVILRCVPISNHLYFYWYRQILGQKVEFLVSFYNNEISEKSEIFDDQFSVERPDGSNFTLKIRSTKLEDSAMYFCASRADRFFYNEQFFGPGTRLTVL.

The chain links TRBV29-1 to TRBJ1-1, with TRBD1 matching 8 bases. Germline V lookup: CDR1 SQVTM, CDR2 ANQGSEA. V lost 4 bases, J lost 1 base, and 5 bases stayed unmatched. The CDR3 has 14 residues. The CDR3 protein is CSVVQGATNTEAFF. In DNA, the CDR3 is TGCAGCGTTGTTCAGGGGGCAACGAACACTGAAGCTTTCTTT.

The rearrangement links TRBV7-2 to TRBJ2-2, with 8 bases matching TRBD2. This CDR3 comprises 15 residues. Germline lookup yields CDR1 SGHTA and CDR2 FQGNSA. Unmatched junction bases numbered 4, after V lost 1 base and J lost 6 bases. CDR3 in amino acids: CASSLVASGPGELFF. As DNA, the CDR3 is TGTGCCAGCAGCTTAGTCGCTAGCGGGCCCGGGGAGCTGTTTTTT.

CDR3 sequence (DNA): TGTGCCAGCAGCCCAGGACAGGGCCACTTCTACAATGAGCAGTTCTTC. Translating gives CASSPGQGHFYNEQFF. The chain has TRBV9 and TRBJ2-1, with TRBD1 matching over 8 bases. V lost 4 bases and J lost 3; bases outside the gene matches: 9. This CDR3 is 16 amino acids long. In germline, CDR1 is SGDLS, CDR2 YYNGEE. The variable domain in full, with the rest retrieved from reference TRBV9 and TRBJ2-1, is DSGVTQTPKHLITATGQRVTLRCSPRSGDLSVYWYQQSLDQGLQFLIQYYNGEERAKGNILERFSAQQFPDLHSELNLSSLELGDSALYFCASSPGQGHFYNEQFFGPGTRLTVL.

The chain uses TRBV2 and TRBJ2-3; D may be TRBD2 (6 bases). CDR3 length: 14 residues. V was trimmed by 6 bases and J by 0 bases, leaving 10 bases between them. Germline V gives CDR1 SNHLY, CDR2 FYNNEI. The CDR3 sequence is CASRLAPSTDTQYF. The CDR3 nucleotides are TGTGCCAGCAGGCTAGCGCCTAGCACAGATACGCAGTATTTT.

This chain joins TRBV14 and TRBJ2-1; D may correspond to TRBD1 or TRBD2 (5 bases each). Germline assignment: CDR1 SGHDN and CDR2 FVKESK. Between the trimmed V and J ends, which lost 6 bases and 16 bases, there was a span of 22 bases. CDR3 length equals 13 residues. CDR3: CASSLNWDEGSFF. CDR3 DNA sequence: TGTGCCAGCAGTCTCAATTGGGATGAGGGGTCCTTCTTC.

The chain joins TRBV7-8 to TRBJ2-3, with 7 bases aligning to TRBD1. J lost 3 bases, V lost 5 bases, and 5 bases had no gene match. CDR3 length equals 14 residues. CDR1 is SGHVS, CDR2 FQNEAQ, per germline. The CDR3 sequence: CASSHATGTDTQYF. In nucleotides, the CDR3 is TGTGCCAGCAGCCACGCGACAGGGACAGATACGCAGTATTTT.

This clone appeared a single time. The genes are TRBV10-3 and TRBJ2-5, with D possibly matching TRBD1 (6 bases). The CDR3 contains 17 residues. V dropped 4 bases and J dropped 2 bases, with 20 bases sitting between them. Germline V CDR1 and CDR2: ENHRY, SYGVKD. CDR3 in DNA: TGTGCCATCAGTGCCCAATTCAGGGACACTGGACAAGAGACCCAGTACTTC. Protein product: CAISAQFRDTGQETQYF.

The chain uses TRBV18 and TRBJ2-2; the D is unclear. The V gene's germline CDR1 is KGHSH and CDR2 LQKENI. There are 15 residues in the CDR3. V gave up 3 bases and J gave up 8 bases, with 16 bases separating them. The CDR3 nucleotides read TGTGCCAGCTCACCGCCTCTCGCTTCATCTGGGGAGCTGTTTTTT. Translated: CASSPPLASSGELFF.

The gene calls are TRBV18 and TRBJ2-2; the D call may be TRBD1 or TRBD2 (6 bases each). Trimming shortened V by 1 base and J by 4 bases, and 13 bases separated the two germline ends. The CDR3 contains 16 residues. Germline lookup yields CDR1 KGHSH and CDR2 LQKENI. DNA for the CDR3: TGTGCCAGCTCACCACGGGGGGCCGCGGGCACCGGGGAGCTGTTTTTT. It is translated as CASSPRGAAGTGELFF.

V gene TRBV28 combines with J gene TRBJ2-7; the D call may be TRBD1 or TRBD2 (5 bases each). The length of the CDR3 is 13 residues. The V and J ends lost 8 bases and 9 bases respectively, with 20 bases between them. The germline V gene encodes CDR1 MDHEN and CDR2 SYDVKM. The DNA of the CDR3 is TGTGCCAGCGGCCGGGACGCGGTACGGGTGCAGTACTTC. Protein: CASGRDAVRVQYF.

The chain recombines TRBV18 with TRBJ2-1; 12 positions match TRBD2. The germline V gene has CDR1 KGHSH and CDR2 LQKENI. This CDR3 spans 16 amino acids. Trimming took 3 bases from V and 8 from J; bases not matched to a gene: 8. The chain's CDR3 is CASSPLAGGPSDEQFF. Written as DNA, the CDR3 is TGTGCCAGCTCACCCCTAGCGGGAGGGCCCTCGGATGAGCAGTTCTTC.

This chain links TRBV29-1 with TRBJ1-2, with 7 bases fitting TRBD1. This CDR3 spans 14 amino acids. V was pared by 6 bases and J by 4 bases, with 11 bases of the junction left unmatched. Germline values: CDR1 SQVTM, CDR2 ANQGSEA. The CDR3 nucleotides read TGCAGCGTCCGAATCAGGGGGAACGGCTATGGCTACACCTTC. It codes for CSVRIRGNGYGYTF.

V usage is TRBV6-6 and J usage is TRBJ1-2, with a weak D call TRBD1 (5 bases). Germline CDR1 MNHNY, CDR2 SVGAGI (reference sequence). The CDR3 has 14 amino acids. The germline V and J ends were trimmed by 4 bases and 7 bases, with 16 bases remaining between them. The DNA of the CDR3 is TGTGCCAGCAGTTGGGACCCGGCAGGGTCTGGCTACACCTTC. It encodes CASSWDPAGSGYTF.

The gene calls are TRBV7-3 and TRBJ2-2; D call uncertain. Between the trimmed V and J ends, which lost 5 bases and 5 bases, there was a span of 12 bases. This CDR3 contains 14 residues. CDR1 and CDR2 (germline): SGHTA, FQGTGA. The CDR3 region has the DNA TGTGCCAGCAGCCCGGGCCCGGCGACCGGGGAGCTGTTTTTT. It translates to CASSPGPATGELFF.

The chain is built from TRBV2 and TRBJ2-5; D uncertain. Trimming removed 6 bases at V and 0 bases at J, with 11 bases between. The length of the CDR3 is 14 residues. Germline CDR1 and CDR2: SNHLY and FYNNEI. Here the CDR3 reads CASRDPEYQETQYF. CDR3 DNA sequence: TGTGCCAGCAGGGACCCAGAGTACCAAGAGACCCAGTACTTC.

Points on this clone: Other DNA sequences in the same sample also yield this CDR3. This chain uses TRBV28 with TRBJ1-5; D unresolved. Germline CDR1 is MDHEN and CDR2 is SYDVKM. CDR3 length: 12 residues. V lost 3 bases and J 7 bases, leaving 7 bases between the germline ends. In nucleotides, the CDR3 is TGTGCCAGCAGTTTTTCGGGGCAGCCCCAGCATTTT. As protein: CASSFSGQPQHF.

The chain uses TRBV4-2 and TRBJ2-7, with 7 bases lining up with TRBD1. In germline, CDR1 is LGHNA, CDR2 YNFKEQ. V shed 1 base and J 0 bases; nucleotides not matched to a gene: 3. CDR3 length: 15 residues. CDR3 loop: CASSQGTGDSYEQYF. The CDR3 DNA reads as TGTGCCAGCAGCCAAGGGACAGGAGACTCCTACGAGCAGTACTTC.

The V gene is TRBV29-1, the J gene TRBJ2-1; the match to TRBD2 covers 13 bases. Germline values: CDR1 SQVTM, CDR2 ANQGSEA. V was clipped by 4 bases and J by 4 bases; unmatched bases: 7. This CDR3 region has 16 residues. The DNA for the CDR3 is TGCAGCGTTGGCAGGACTAGCGGGAGACAGTACAATGAGCAGTTCTTC. Protein product: CSVGRTSGRQYNEQFF.